The 17 T cell receptor beta chains given below trace back to one sample, sequenced in a study of T cells after yellow fever vaccination. Using its own MiXCR run on the 5' RACE reads, TCRdb lists one record per CDR3 protein. This sample has about 99,000 distinct CDR3 sequences; roughly 6% occur once, and the top ten carry over 40%. This specimen was CD8+ T cells sorted from PBMCs, taken 10 days after the yellow fever booster vaccination. The receptors here all came from a man between 18 and 29 years old who received the YFV17D yellow fever vaccine.

The sample holds a few counts of this clonotype. V and J are TRBV24-1 and TRBJ2-5, with 9 bases matching TRBD1. V lost 5 bases, J lost 4 bases, and 1 base stayed unmatched. Germline V gene lookup returns CDR1 KGHDR and CDR2 SFDVKD. This CDR3 comprises 13 residues. DNA for the CDR3: TGTGCCACCAGTGTGGACAGGGGAGAGACCCAGTACTTC. Its translation: CATSVDRGETQYF.

This clonotype was counted a few times. This chain connects TRBV5-1 to TRBJ2-1; 8 nucleotides match TRBD2. Germline V CDR1 and CDR2: SGHRS, YFSETQ. J gave up 8 bases and V 2 bases, and 3 bases lay outside the gene matches. This CDR3 region has 13 residues. DNA of the CDR3: TGCGCCAGCAGCTTTAGGACTAGCTATGAGCAGTTCTTC. Translation gives CASSFRTSYEQFF.

This clonotype was seen at least ten times. V and J are TRBV9 and TRBJ2-1, with 7 bases fitting TRBD1. Germline assignment: CDR1 SGDLS and CDR2 YYNGEE. The trim removed 4 bases at V and 3 bases at J, leaving 7 bases unmatched. There are 15 residues in the CDR3. This CDR3 reads CASSQGERLYNEQFF. The CDR3 DNA sequence: TGTGCCAGCAGCCAGGGGGAACGGCTCTACAATGAGCAGTTCTTC.

The chain employs TRBV11-2 and TRBJ2-3; D is uncertain. The CDR3 is 12 amino acids. Germline loops: CDR1 SGHAT, CDR2 FQNNGV. Deletions cut 0 bases from V and 4 bases from J, with 2 bases between. CDR3 region: CASSLEADTQYF. The CDR3 nucleotides read TGTGCCAGCAGCTTAGAAGCAGATACGCAGTATTTT.

The chain uses TRBV7-6 and TRBJ1-2, with 9 nucleotides matching TRBD1. Germline CDR1 SGHVS, CDR2 FNYEAQ. V gave up 5 bases and J gave up 5 bases; unmatched junction bases: 3. The CDR3 covers 13 residues. CDR3 region: CASSPGTGYGYTF. The CDR3 DNA reads as TGTGCCAGCAGCCCAGGGACAGGGTATGGCTACACCTTC.

The chain couples TRBV4-3 to TRBJ1-2; 10 nucleotides align to TRBD1. The CDR3 sequence is 13 residues long. Losses at the gene ends were 3 bases for V and 6 bases for J; bases not matched to a gene: 1. Germline lookup yields CDR1 LGHNA and CDR2 YSLEER. CDR3 protein: CASSHGTGDGYTF. The CDR3 DNA is TGCGCCAGCAGCCATGGGACAGGGGATGGCTACACCTTC.

V is TRBV4-1 and J is TRBJ2-3, with 8 bases fitting TRBD2. This CDR3 comprises 15 residues. Trimming took 1 base from V and 4 from J; bases not matched to a gene: 4. CDR1 is MGHRA, CDR2 YSYEKL, per germline. The CDR3 is CASSQGSGAPDTQYF. CDR3 DNA: TGCGCCAGCAGCCAAGGTAGCGGGGCCCCAGATACGCAGTATTTT.

There are a few counts of this clonotype. V and J are TRBV5-1 and TRBJ2-1, with D possibly being TRBD2 (6 bases). V lost 0 bases and J 5 bases, leaving 9 bases between the germline ends. Germline assignment: CDR1 SGHRS and CDR2 YFSETQ. This CDR3 contains 14 residues. The CDR3 bases are TGCGCCAGCAGCTTGGCCTTAGCGGACAATGAGCAGTTCTTC. This codes for CASSLALADNEQFF.

As regards this clonotype: A read error is possible here, since a much larger clone lies one base away. This sequence joins TRBV10-2 and TRBJ2-5; D not resolved. Germline V lookup: CDR1 WSHSY, CDR2 SAAADI. V shed 0 bases and J shed 9 bases, with 5 bases lying between them. The length of the CDR3 is 11 residues. The CDR3 here is CASSESLAQYF. Written as DNA, the CDR3 is TGCGCCAGCAGTGAGTCACTGGCCCAGTACTTC.

This clonotype showed up just a few times. The genes are TRBV6-2 or TRBV6-3 and TRBJ1-1; no reliable D call. Trimming pared 0 bases from V and 1 base from J, leaving 6 bases between. The germline V gene encodes CDR1 MNHEY and CDR2 SVGEGT. This CDR3 contains 14 residues. CDR3 residues: CASSYSEGNTEAFF. The CDR3 DNA sequence: TGTGCCAGCAGTTACTCGGAGGGGAACACTGAAGCTTTCTTT.

The table lists this clonotype with a few counts. The genes are TRBV4-1 and TRBJ2-5, with TRBD2 as a possible D gene (6 bases). V was trimmed by 0 bases and J by 7 bases, leaving 12 bases between them. The CDR3 runs 14 residues. Germline V gene data show CDR1 as MGHRA and CDR2 as YSYEKL. CDR3 residues: CASSQEATAGTQYF. CDR3 nucleotides: TGCGCCAGCAGCCAAGAAGCTACAGCGGGGACCCAGTACTTC.

This clonotype was recorded a few times. The genes are TRBV29-1 and TRBJ2-7; TRBD1 matches at 8 bases. The V gene's germline CDR1 is SQVTM and CDR2 ANQGSEA. The ends lost 2 bases at V and 3 bases at J; junction bases unmatched: 9. This CDR3 has 15 residues. CDR3 sequence (DNA): TGCAGCGTTGAATCTTGGACAGGGAGGCTCTACGAGCAGTACTTC. This sequence encodes CSVESWTGRLYEQYF.

The J gene is TRBJ2-7, the V gene TRBV5-1; the match to TRBD2 covers 11 bases. The germline CDR1 and CDR2 sequences are SGHRS and YFSETQ. Trimming removed 4 bases from V and 2 bases from J; junction bases left unmatched: 8. The CDR3 loop spans 16 amino acids. CDR3 sequence: CASSMLFSGGAYEQYV. For the CDR3, the DNA is TGCGCCAGCAGCATGCTTTTTAGCGGGGGGGCCTACGAGCAGTACGTC.

The chain is built from TRBV5-6 and TRBJ2-1; 7 nucleotides align to TRBD2. This CDR3 is 17 amino acids long. The germline V gene encodes CDR1 SGHDT and CDR2 YYEEEE. V shed 7 bases, J shed 0 bases, and the junction held 13 bases outside the gene matches. The CDR3 is CASSSPAGGSSYNEQFF. CDR3 nucleotides: TGTGCCAGCTCTTCCCCGGCGGGCGGGAGCTCCTACAATGAGCAGTTCTTC.

In this sample, this clonotype turned up a few times. V usage is TRBV5-1 and J usage is TRBJ2-7, with D tentatively TRBD1 (5 bases). Looked up from germline, CDR1 is SGHRS and CDR2 is YFSETQ. V dropped 4 bases and J dropped 6 bases, with 14 bases sitting between them. The CDR3 totals 13 residues. The CDR3 region has the DNA TGCGCCAGCAGCCCGAGACAGCCGATCGAGCAGTACTTC. It codes for CASSPRQPIEQYF.

A few counts support this clonotype. V and J are TRBV7-6 and TRBJ2-5; 7 nucleotides agree with TRBD2. In germline, CDR1 is SGHVS, CDR2 FNYEAQ. With V trimmed by 1 base and J by 5 bases, 13 bases remained unmatched. CDR3 length: 17 amino acids. The CDR3, as DNA: TGTGCCAGCAGCTTAGAGTCGGGGGAGGGGTCGAGGGAGACCCAGTACTTC. Translated: CASSLESGEGSRETQYF.

This clonotype has just a few counts. V is TRBV20-1 and J is TRBJ2-1, with D unresolved. The CDR3 contains 13 residues. CDR1 is DFQATT, CDR2 SNEGSKA, per germline (reference sequence). The V and J ends lost 3 bases and 2 bases respectively, with 8 bases between them. This chain's CDR3 is CSARHSAYNEQFF. CDR3 DNA sequence: TGCAGTGCTAGGCACTCAGCCTACAATGAGCAGTTCTTC.